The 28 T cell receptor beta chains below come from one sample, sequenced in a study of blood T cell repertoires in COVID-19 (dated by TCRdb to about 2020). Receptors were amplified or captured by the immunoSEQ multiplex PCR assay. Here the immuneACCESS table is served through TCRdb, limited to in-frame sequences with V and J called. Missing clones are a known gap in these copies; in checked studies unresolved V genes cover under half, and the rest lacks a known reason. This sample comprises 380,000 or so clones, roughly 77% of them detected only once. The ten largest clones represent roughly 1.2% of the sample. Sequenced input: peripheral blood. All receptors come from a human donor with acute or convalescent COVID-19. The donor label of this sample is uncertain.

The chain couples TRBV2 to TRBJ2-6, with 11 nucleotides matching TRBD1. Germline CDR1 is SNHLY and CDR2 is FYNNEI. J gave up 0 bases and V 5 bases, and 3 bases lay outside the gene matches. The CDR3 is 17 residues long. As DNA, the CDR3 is TGTGCCAGCAGTTCCGGGACAGGGGGCTCTGGGGCCAACGTCCTGACTTTC. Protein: CASSSGTGGSGANVLTF.

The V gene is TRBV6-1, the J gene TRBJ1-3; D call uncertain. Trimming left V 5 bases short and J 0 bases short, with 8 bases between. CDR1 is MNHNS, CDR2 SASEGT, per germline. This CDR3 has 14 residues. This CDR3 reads CASSSRDSGNTIYF. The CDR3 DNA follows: TGTGCCAGCAGTTCGCGGGACTCTGGAAACACCATATATTTT.

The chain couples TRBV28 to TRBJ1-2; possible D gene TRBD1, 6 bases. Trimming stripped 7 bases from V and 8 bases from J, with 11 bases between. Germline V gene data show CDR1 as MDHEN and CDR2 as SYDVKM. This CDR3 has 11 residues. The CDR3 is CASTPGEGYTF. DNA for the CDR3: TGTGCCAGCACCCCAGGGGAGGGCTACACCTTC.

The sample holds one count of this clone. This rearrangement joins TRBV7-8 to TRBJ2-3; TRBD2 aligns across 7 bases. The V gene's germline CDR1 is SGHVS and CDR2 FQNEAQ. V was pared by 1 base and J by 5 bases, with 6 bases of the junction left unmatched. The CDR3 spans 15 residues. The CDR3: CASSLGTRGLDTQYF. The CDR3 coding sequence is TGTGCCAGCAGCTTAGGGACTAGAGGGCTAGATACGCAGTATTTT.

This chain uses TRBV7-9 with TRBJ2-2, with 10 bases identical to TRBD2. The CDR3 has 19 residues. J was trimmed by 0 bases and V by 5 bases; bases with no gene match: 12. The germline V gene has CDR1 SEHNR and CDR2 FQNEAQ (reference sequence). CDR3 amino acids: CASSPVGVAGGANTGELFF. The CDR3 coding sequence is TGTGCCAGCAGCCCCGTCGGGGTAGCGGGGGGCGCGAACACCGGGGAGCTGTTTTTT.

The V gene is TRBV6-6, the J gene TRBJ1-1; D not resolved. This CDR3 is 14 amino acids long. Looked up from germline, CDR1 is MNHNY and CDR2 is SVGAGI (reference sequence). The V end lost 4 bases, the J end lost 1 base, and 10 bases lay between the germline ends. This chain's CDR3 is CASSSGVGNTEAFF. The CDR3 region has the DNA TGTGCCAGCAGTTCAGGTGTGGGGAACACTGAAGCTTTCTTT.

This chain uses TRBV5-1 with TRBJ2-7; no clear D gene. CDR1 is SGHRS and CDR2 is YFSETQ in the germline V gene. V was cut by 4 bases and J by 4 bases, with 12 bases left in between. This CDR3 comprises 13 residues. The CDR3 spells CASSPQVIYEQYF. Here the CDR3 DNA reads TGCGCCAGCAGCCCCCAGGTAATTTACGAGCAGTACTTC.

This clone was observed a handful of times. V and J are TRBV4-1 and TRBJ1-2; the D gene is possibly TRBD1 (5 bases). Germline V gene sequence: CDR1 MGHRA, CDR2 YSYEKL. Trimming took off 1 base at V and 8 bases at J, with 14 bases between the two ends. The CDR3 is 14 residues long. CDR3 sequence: CASSQGGGVDGYTF. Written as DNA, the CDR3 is TGCGCCAGCAGCCAAGGGGGCGGGGTAGACGGCTACACCTTC.

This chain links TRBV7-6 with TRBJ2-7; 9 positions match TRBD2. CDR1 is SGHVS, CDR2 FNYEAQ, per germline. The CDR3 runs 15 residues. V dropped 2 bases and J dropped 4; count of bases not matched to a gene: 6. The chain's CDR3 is CASSLSPSGAYEQYF. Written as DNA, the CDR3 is TGTGCCAGCAGCTTATCTCCTAGCGGGGCTTACGAGCAGTACTTC.

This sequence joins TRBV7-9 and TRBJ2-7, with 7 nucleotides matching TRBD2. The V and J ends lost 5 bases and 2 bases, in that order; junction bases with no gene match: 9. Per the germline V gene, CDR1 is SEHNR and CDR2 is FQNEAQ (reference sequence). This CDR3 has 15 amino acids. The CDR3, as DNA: TGTGCCAGCAGCCTCCAGGGCGGGGGACCCTACGAGCAGTACTTC. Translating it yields CASSLQGGGPYEQYF.

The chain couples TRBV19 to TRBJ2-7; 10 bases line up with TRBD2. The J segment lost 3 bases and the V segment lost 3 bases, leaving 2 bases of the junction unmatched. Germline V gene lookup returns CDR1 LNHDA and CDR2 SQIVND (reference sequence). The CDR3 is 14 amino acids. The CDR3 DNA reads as TGTGCCAGTAGTATCACTAGCGGGATCTACGAGCAGTACTTC. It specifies CASSITSGIYEQYF.

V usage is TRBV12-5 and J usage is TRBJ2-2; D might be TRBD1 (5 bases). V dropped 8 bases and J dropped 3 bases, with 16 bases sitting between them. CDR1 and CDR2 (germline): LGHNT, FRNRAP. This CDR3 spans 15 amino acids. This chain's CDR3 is CASTPGQSYTGELFF. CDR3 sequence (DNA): TGTGCTAGTACACCAGGGCAATCATACACCGGGGAGCTGTTTTTT. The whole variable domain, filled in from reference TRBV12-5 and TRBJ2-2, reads DARVTQTPRHKVTEMGQEVTMRCQPILGHNTVFWYRQTMMQGLELLAYFRNRAPLDDSGMPKDRFSAEMPDATLATLKIQPSEPRDSAVYFCASTPGQSYTGELFFGEGSRLTVL.

In DNA form, the CDR3 reads TGTGCCAGCAGCCAACAGGGTTATGGCTACACCTTC. Translating it yields CASSQQGYGYTF. The chain is built from TRBV7-9 and TRBJ1-2; tentative D call: TRBD1 (6 bases). Germline V gene data show CDR1 as SEHNR and CDR2 as FQNEAQ (reference sequence). The CDR3 has 12 residues. Trimming shortened V by 5 bases and J by 5 bases, and 9 bases separated the two germline ends.

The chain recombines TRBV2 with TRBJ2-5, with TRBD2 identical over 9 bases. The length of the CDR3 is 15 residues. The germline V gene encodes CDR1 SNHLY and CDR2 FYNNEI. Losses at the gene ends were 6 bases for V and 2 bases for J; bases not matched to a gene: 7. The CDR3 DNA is TGTGCCAGCAGGGCTAGCGGGGTCCCGCAAGAGACCCAGTACTTC. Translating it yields CASRASGVPQETQYF.

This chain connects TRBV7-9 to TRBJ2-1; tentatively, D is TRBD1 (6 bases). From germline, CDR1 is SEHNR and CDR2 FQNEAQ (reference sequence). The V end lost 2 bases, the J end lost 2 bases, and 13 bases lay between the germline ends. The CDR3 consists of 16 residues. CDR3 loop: CASSLRGSITYNEQFF. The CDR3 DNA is TGTGCCAGCAGCTTAAGGGGGTCGATAACCTACAATGAGCAGTTCTTC. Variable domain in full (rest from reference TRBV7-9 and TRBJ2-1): DTGVSQNPRHKITKRGQNVTFRCDPISEHNRLYWYRQTLGQGPEFLTYFQNEAQLEKSRLLSDRFSAERPKGSFSTLEIQRTEQGDSAMYLCASSLRGSITYNEQFFGPGTRLTVL.

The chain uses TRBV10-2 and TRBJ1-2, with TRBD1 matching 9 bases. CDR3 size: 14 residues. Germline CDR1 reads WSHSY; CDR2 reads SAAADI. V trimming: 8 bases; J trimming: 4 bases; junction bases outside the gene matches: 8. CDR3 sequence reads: CASGQGSGGYGYTF. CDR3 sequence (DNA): TGCGCCAGCGGACAGGGGTCGGGAGGCTATGGCTACACCTTC.

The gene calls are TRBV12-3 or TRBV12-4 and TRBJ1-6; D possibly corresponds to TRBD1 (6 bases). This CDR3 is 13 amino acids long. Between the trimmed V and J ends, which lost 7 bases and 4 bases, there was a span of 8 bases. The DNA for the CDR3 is TGTGCCAGCAAGGACAGTTATAATTCACCCCTCCACTTT. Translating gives CASKDSYNSPLHF.

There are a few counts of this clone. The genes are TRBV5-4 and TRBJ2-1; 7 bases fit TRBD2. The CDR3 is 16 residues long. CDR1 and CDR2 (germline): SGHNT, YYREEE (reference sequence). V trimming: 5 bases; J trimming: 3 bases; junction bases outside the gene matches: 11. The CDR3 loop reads CASRGDAGDRYNEQFF. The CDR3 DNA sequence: TGTGCCAGCAGGGGAGACGCGGGGGACCGCTACAATGAGCAGTTCTTC. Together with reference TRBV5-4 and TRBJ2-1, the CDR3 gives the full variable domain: ETGVTQSPTHLIKTRGQQVTLRCSSQSGHNTVSWYQQALGQGPQFIFQYYREEENGRGNFPPRFSGLQFPNYSSELNVNALELDDSALYLCASRGDAGDRYNEQFFGPGTRLTVL.

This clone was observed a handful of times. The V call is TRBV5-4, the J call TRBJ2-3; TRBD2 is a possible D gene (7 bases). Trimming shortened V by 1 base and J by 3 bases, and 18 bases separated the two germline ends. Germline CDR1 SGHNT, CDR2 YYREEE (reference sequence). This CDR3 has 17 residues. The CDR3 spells CASSLRDRGAGTDTQYF. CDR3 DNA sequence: TGTGCCAGCAGCTTGCGGGACCGGGGGGCCGGAACAGATACGCAGTATTTT.

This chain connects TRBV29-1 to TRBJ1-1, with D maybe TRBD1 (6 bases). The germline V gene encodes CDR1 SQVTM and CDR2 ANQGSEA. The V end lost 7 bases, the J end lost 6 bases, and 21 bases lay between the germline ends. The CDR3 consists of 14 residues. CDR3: CSGGQTPKGAEAFF. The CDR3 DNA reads TGCAGCGGTGGTCAGACTCCGAAGGGGGCTGAAGCTTTCTTT.

As DNA, the CDR3 is TGTGCCAGCAGTTTATTACCCCCGGTCGTCCCCGGGGAGCTGTTTTTT. This gives the protein CASSLLPPVVPGELFF. The chain employs TRBV27 and TRBJ2-2, with D uncertain. This CDR3 has 16 residues. Per the germline V gene, CDR1 is MNHEY and CDR2 is SMNVEV (reference sequence). V was cut by 1 base and J by 6 bases, with 15 bases left in between.

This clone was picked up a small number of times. The CDR3 loop is CSVWQGAVGETQYF. Written as DNA, the CDR3 is TGCAGCGTATGGCAAGGGGCAGTGGGAGAGACCCAGTACTTC. The chain carries TRBV29-1 and TRBJ2-5; D is perhaps TRBD1 (5 bases). From germline, CDR1 is SQVTM and CDR2 ANQGSEA. Trimming shortened V by 6 bases and J by 4 bases, and 18 bases separated the two germline ends. There are 14 residues in the CDR3.

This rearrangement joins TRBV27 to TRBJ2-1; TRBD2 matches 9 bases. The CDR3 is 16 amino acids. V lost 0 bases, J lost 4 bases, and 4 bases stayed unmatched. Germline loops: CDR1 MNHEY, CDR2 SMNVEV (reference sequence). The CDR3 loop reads CASSLSKAGGYNEQFF. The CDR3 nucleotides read TGTGCCAGCAGTTTATCGAAAGCGGGAGGTTACAATGAGCAGTTCTTC.

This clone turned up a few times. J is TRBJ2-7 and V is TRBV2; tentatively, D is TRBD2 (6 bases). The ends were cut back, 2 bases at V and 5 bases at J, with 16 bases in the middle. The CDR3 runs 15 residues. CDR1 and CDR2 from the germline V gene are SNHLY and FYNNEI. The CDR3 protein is CASSEFWGREDEQYF. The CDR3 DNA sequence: TGTGCCAGCAGTGAATTCTGGGGCAGGGAGGACGAGCAGTACTTC. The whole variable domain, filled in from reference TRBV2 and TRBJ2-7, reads EPEVTQTPSHQVTQMGQEVILRCVPISNHLYFYWYRQILGQKVEFLVSFYNNEISEKSEIFDDQFSVERPDGSNFTLKIRSTKLEDSAMYFCASSEFWGREDEQYFGPGTRLTVT.

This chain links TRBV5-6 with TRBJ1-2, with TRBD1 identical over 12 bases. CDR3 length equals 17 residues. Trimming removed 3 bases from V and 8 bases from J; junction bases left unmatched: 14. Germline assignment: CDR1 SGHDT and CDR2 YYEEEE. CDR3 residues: CASSWDRGRRFGSGYTF. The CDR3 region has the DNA TGTGCCAGCAGCTGGGACAGGGGGCGCAGGTTCGGTTCGGGCTACACCTTC. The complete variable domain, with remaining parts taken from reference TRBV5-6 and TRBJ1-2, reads DAGVTQSPTHLIKTRGQQVTLRCSPKSGHDTVSWYQQALGQGPQFIFQYYEEEERQRGNFPDRFSGHQFPNYSSELNVNALLLGDSALYLCASSWDRGRRFGSGYTFGSGTRLTVV.

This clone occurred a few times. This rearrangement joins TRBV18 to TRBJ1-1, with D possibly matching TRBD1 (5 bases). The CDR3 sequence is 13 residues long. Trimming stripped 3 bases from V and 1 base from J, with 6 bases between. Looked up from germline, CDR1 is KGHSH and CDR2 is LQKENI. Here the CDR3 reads CASSPTANTEAFF. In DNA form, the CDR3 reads TGTGCCAGCTCACCGACAGCGAACACTGAAGCTTTCTTT.

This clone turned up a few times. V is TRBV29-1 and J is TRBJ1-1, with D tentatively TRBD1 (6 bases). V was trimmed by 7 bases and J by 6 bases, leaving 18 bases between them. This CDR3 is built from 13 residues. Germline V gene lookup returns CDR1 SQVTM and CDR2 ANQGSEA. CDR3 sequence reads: CSAEGTQGPEAFF. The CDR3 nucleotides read TGCAGCGCCGAAGGGACACAGGGTCCTGAAGCTTTCTTT.

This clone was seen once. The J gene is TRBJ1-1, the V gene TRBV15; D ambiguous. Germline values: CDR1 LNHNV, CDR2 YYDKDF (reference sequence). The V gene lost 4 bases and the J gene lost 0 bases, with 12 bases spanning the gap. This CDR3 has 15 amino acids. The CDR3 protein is CATSMGRRVNTEAFF. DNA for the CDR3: TGTGCCACCAGCATGGGGAGACGCGTGAACACTGAAGCTTTCTTT.